Each of the 24 T cell receptor beta chains below was sequenced from the same sample in a study of cytomegalovirus exposure and HLA in healthy donors. Primers for the PCR totalled 60 Vbeta and 13 Jbeta. Repertoires were generated with immunoSEQ multiplex PCR, while TCRdb's copy carries only in-frame clones and drops some. The sample carries around 190,000 clones, 81% recorded once. Sequenced material: PBMCs. The receptors here all came from a man between 18 and 29 years old in good health and CMV-seronegative.

The chain couples TRBV6-5 to TRBJ2-1; D may be TRBD1 (6 bases). Trimming took 2 bases from V and 7 from J, leaving 15 bases between them. CDR3 length equals 15 residues. Germline lookup yields CDR1 MNHEY and CDR2 SVGAGI. This CDR3 reads CASSYGAGVMNEQFF. The CDR3, as DNA: TGTGCCAGCAGTTACGGGGCAGGGGTAATGAATGAGCAGTTCTTC.

The J gene is TRBJ2-7, the V gene TRBV5-6; D uncertain. This CDR3 has 12 residues. CDR1 is SGHDT and CDR2 is YYEEEE in the germline V gene. V was clipped by 4 bases and J by 7 bases, with 12 bases between them. In DNA form, the CDR3 reads TGTGCCAGCAGCCTACCCCTAGGAGAGCAGTACTTC. Translation: CASSLPLGEQYF. The full variable domain, with the rest looked up from reference TRBV5-6 and TRBJ2-7, is DAGVTQSPTHLIKTRGQQVTLRCSPKSGHDTVSWYQQALGQGPQFIFQYYEEEERQRGNFPDRFSGHQFPNYSSELNVNALLLGDSALYLCASSLPLGEQYFGPGTRLTVT.

The chain employs TRBV2 and TRBJ2-7; D is ambiguous. The CDR3 spans 10 residues. The germline V and J ends were trimmed by 8 bases and 3 bases, with 5 bases remaining between them. Germline V gene data show CDR1 as SNHLY and CDR2 as FYNNEI. The CDR3 DNA reads as TGTGCCAGCGGAGACTACGAGCAGTACTTC. This sequence encodes CASGDYEQYF.

The V and J genes are TRBV29-1 and TRBJ2-1, with D tentatively TRBD2 (6 bases). Germline V gene sequence: CDR1 SQVTM, CDR2 ANQGSEA. The ends were cut back, 0 bases at V and 0 bases at J, with 24 bases in the middle. The CDR3 sequence is 20 residues long. The CDR3 sequence is CSVEETLRGAQLGSYNEQFF. Written as DNA, the CDR3 is TGCAGCGTTGAAGAGACCCTTCGCGGGGCGCAACTGGGCTCCTACAATGAGCAGTTCTTC.

V is TRBV5-5 and J is TRBJ2-5; 10 bases map to TRBD2. J lost 11 bases, V lost 7 bases, and 14 bases had no gene match. Germline CDR1 and CDR2: SGHKS and YYEKEE (reference sequence). This CDR3 has 14 amino acids. The CDR3 loop is CASVLAGASREQYF. As DNA, the CDR3 is TGTGCCAGCGTTCTAGCGGGAGCCTCTCGTGAGCAGTACTTC.

This clone was seen more than once but under ten times. The rearrangement links TRBV10-2 to TRBJ1-4, with D unclear. This CDR3 has 14 residues. The germline gives CDR1 WSHSY, CDR2 SAAADI. The V end was cut by 3 bases, the J end by 8 bases, with 13 bases between. In DNA form, the CDR3 reads TGCGCCAGCAGTGAAAGCACAGTGAGCGAAAAACTGTTTTTT. This sequence encodes CASSESTVSEKLFF.

This clone was recorded a few times. The chain has TRBV6-4 and TRBJ2-2, with a tentative D call TRBD1 (5 bases). Germline V gives CDR1 MRHNA, CDR2 SNTAGT. The CDR3 is 14 residues long. Trimming cost V 5 bases and J 2 bases, with 9 bases left between them. CDR3 DNA: TGTGCCAGCAGTAGGCAGGGAAACACCGGGGAGCTGTTTTTT. It encodes CASSRQGNTGELFF.

The V gene is TRBV11-2, the J gene TRBJ2-7, with D unclear. V dropped 5 bases and J dropped 4 bases, with 9 bases sitting between them. The germline V gene encodes CDR1 SGHAT and CDR2 FQNNGV. The CDR3 extends over 12 amino acids. CDR3 DNA sequence: TGTGCCAGCAGCCCGGTGAATTACGAGCAGTACTTC. This sequence encodes CASSPVNYEQYF.

CDR3 in amino acids: CSISGGARDEQFF. CDR3 in DNA: TGCAGCATTAGCGGGGGGGCCCGGGATGAGCAGTTCTTC. The rearrangement uses TRBV29-1 and TRBJ2-1, with 11 bases that match TRBD2. The CDR3 loop spans 13 amino acids. Trimming at V came to 8 bases and at J to 8 bases, leaving 8 bases not matched to a gene. Per germline, CDR1 SQVTM and CDR2 ANQGSEA.

J is TRBJ2-1 and V is TRBV27; TRBD2 matches at 8 bases. Germline loops: CDR1 MNHEY, CDR2 SMNVEV (reference sequence). After removal of 3 bases from V and 3 bases from J, the junction contained 4 bases not matched to a gene. CDR3 size: 15 residues. CDR3 coding DNA: TGTGCCAGCAGTTTTTCCGGGAGGGTCTACAATGAGCAGTTCTTC. Its protein product is CASSFSGRVYNEQFF.

This sequence joins TRBV19 and TRBJ2-2, with 7 bases matching TRBD1. The CDR3 has 15 residues. V lost 5 bases to trimming and J lost 7 bases; unmatched junction nucleotides: 10. CDR1 is LNHDA, CDR2 SQIVND, per germline (reference sequence). CDR3 DNA sequence: TGTGCCAGTAGTTTCAAGGGACAGAGAGGCGGGGAGCTGTTTTTT. Encoded protein: CASSFKGQRGGELFF. Full variable domain (remainder filled in from reference TRBV19 and TRBJ2-2): DGGITQSPKYLFRKEGQNVTLSCEQNLNHDAMYWYRQDPGQGLRLIYYSQIVNDFQKGDIAEGYSVSREKKESFPLTVTSAQKNPTAFYLCASSFKGQRGGELFFGEGSRLTVL.

Details on this clone: The same CDR3 arises from other DNA sequences in this sample as well. The CDR3 spells CASSSTSGAYNEQFF. CDR3 bases: TGTGCCAGCAGCTCGACTAGCGGGGCCTACAATGAGCAGTTCTTC. The chain recombines TRBV6-6 with TRBJ2-1; TRBD2 aligns across 11 bases. J was trimmed by 2 bases and V by 6 bases; bases with no gene match: 3. This CDR3 contains 15 residues. CDR1 MNHNY and CDR2 SVGAGI come from the germline V gene (reference sequence).

The V call is TRBV7-2, the J call TRBJ2-1; D remains unclear. V was shortened by 4 bases and J by 2 bases, with 6 bases between the two germline ends. This CDR3 contains 13 residues. Germline CDR1 and CDR2: SGHTA and FQGNSA. CDR3 residues: CASSSRTYNEQFF. As DNA, the CDR3 is TGTGCCAGCAGCTCCAGGACCTACAATGAGCAGTTCTTC.

The chain couples TRBV4-1 to TRBJ2-7; 9 positions match TRBD1. The CDR3 totals 15 residues. Germline-derived CDR1 and CDR2 are MGHRA and YSYEKL. Losses at the gene ends were 1 base for V and 7 bases for J; bases not matched to a gene: 8. CDR3 loop: CASSQGGTGKEEQYF. CDR3 bases: TGCGCCAGCAGCCAAGGGGGGACAGGGAAGGAAGAGCAGTACTTC.

The chain has TRBV5-1 and TRBJ2-3; a weak D match, TRBD1 (5 bases). Deletions cut 2 bases from V and 3 bases from J, with 13 bases between. Germline V gene lookup returns CDR1 SGHRS and CDR2 YFSETQ. This CDR3 is built from 15 residues. The CDR3 sequence: CASSFLGRLTDTQYF. CDR3 in DNA: TGCGCCAGCAGCTTCTTGGGGCGTTTGACAGATACGCAGTATTTT. Complete variable domain (other parts from reference TRBV5-1 and TRBJ2-3): KAGVTQTPRYLIKTRGQQVTLSCSPISGHRSVSWYQQTPGQGLQFLFEYFSETQRNKGNFPGRFSGRQFSNSRSEMNVSTLELGDSALYLCASSFLGRLTDTQYFGPGTRLTVL.

The gene calls are TRBV27 and TRBJ2-2; D perhaps matches TRBD1 (6 bases). Trimming stripped 5 bases from V and 6 bases from J, with 19 bases between. Germline-derived CDR1 and CDR2 are MNHEY and SMNVEV (reference sequence). The length of the CDR3 is 16 residues. The CDR3 loop is CASSGTGPLSPGELFF. For the CDR3, the DNA is TGTGCCAGCAGTGGAACAGGGCCCCTTTCCCCCGGGGAGCTGTTTTTT.

This chain connects TRBV7-2 to TRBJ2-5; TRBD1 agrees at 8 bases. The end of the DNA aligns better with TRBJ2-7, so the J call may be wrong. Per germline, CDR1 SGHTA and CDR2 FQGNSA. CDR3 length: 13 residues. The CDR3 sequence is CASRGTGVYEQYF. CDR3 bases: TGTGCCAGCAGAGGGACAGGAGTCTACGAGCAGTACTTC.

This clone has just a few counts. The chain uses TRBV28 and TRBJ1-1; D is ambiguous. Trimming took off 8 bases at V and 5 bases at J, with 9 bases between the two ends. The V gene's germline CDR1 is MDHEN and CDR2 SYDVKM. This CDR3 contains 11 residues. The CDR3 protein is CASVLRTEAFF. In DNA, the CDR3 is TGTGCCAGCGTCCTTAGAACTGAAGCTTTCTTT. Looking up the rest from reference TRBV28 and TRBJ1-1 gives the full variable domain: DVKVTQSSRYLVKRTGEKVFLECVQDMDHENMFWYRQDPGLGLRLIYFSYDVKMKEKGDIPEGYSVSREKKERFSLILESASTNQTSMYLCASVLRTEAFFGQGTRLTVV.

This clone was detected a few times. The chain has TRBV2 and TRBJ1-2; 7 positions match TRBD1. The V gene's germline CDR1 is SNHLY and CDR2 FYNNEI. The junction had 7 bases not matched to a gene; V was cut back by 7 bases and J by 2 bases. The CDR3 extends over 14 amino acids. The CDR3 bases are TGTGCCAGCACAGGGGGAACCAGAAACTATGGCTACACCTTC. Residues: CASTGGTRNYGYTF.

The chain couples TRBV11-2 to TRBJ1-4, with D possibly TRBD1 on 6 matching bases. Germline V gene data show CDR1 as SGHAT and CDR2 as FQNNGV. The CDR3 is made up of 16 amino acids. V was shortened by 5 bases and J by 8 bases, with 21 bases between the two germline ends. For the CDR3, the DNA is TGTGCCAGCAGCCAACTTACGGTGACAGGTGGAGAAAAACTGTTTTTT. Its protein product is CASSQLTVTGGEKLFF.

J is TRBJ1-4 and V is TRBV12-2. TRBV12-2 is classified as a pseudogene. The CDR3 has 14 amino acids. The CDR3 protein is CASRYPAPEEKLFF. CDR3 DNA: TGTGCAAGTCGCTATCCGGCACCGGAGGAAAAACTGTTTTTT.

The chain employs TRBV5-1 and TRBJ1-1, with 7 bases fitting TRBD1. The J segment lost 5 bases and the V segment lost 0 bases, leaving 4 bases of the junction unmatched. Germline V gene lookup returns CDR1 SGHRS and CDR2 YFSETQ. This CDR3 region has 14 residues. The CDR3 region is CASSLDRGGTEAFF. CDR3 coding DNA: TGCGCCAGCAGCTTGGACAGGGGCGGTACTGAAGCTTTCTTT.

The chain employs TRBV9 and TRBJ2-1; tentative D call: TRBD2 (6 bases). The CDR3 sequence is 14 residues long. Per the germline V gene, CDR1 is SGDLS and CDR2 is YYNGEE. V shed 6 bases and J shed 6 bases, with 16 bases lying between them. The CDR3 reads CASTWSAGSNEQFF. For the CDR3, the DNA is TGTGCCAGCACCTGGTCGGCGGGATCCAATGAGCAGTTCTTC.

This clone was seen only a few times. The chain employs TRBV30 and TRBJ2-2; 8 bases fit TRBD2. Germline loops: CDR1 GTSNPN, CDR2 SVGIG (reference sequence). CDR3 size: 15 residues. The junction had 4 bases not matched to a gene; V was cut back by 0 bases and J by 4 bases. The CDR3 spells CAWSVGTSSTGELFF. The DNA for the CDR3 is TGTGCCTGGAGTGTTGGGACTAGTTCCACCGGGGAGCTGTTTTTT.